The sample holds many counts of the clone carrying this T cell receptor beta chain. No antigen is known for it. The data stem from a study of Graves' ophthalmopathy and Graves' hyperthyroidism. CDR1 MDHEN and CDR2 SYDVKM come from the germline V gene. J lost 0 bases, V lost 5 bases, and 7 bases had no gene match. This CDR3 has 16 amino acids. Hyperthyroidism is called stable when no ophthalmopathy develops within 18 months of follow-up. Hyperthyroidism patients, aged 18 to 65, were newly diagnosed, under 2 months' duration. Study-wide results and caveats: The model predicted ophthalmopathy progression with over 60% sensitivity and around 72% specificity. The authors also found most expanded thyroid clonotypes above 0.001 frequency in blood.

Investigators amplified TCR beta CDR3 regions from RNA transcripts. The library came from an HTBI-primed first-round RT-PCR and a second-round multiplex PCR. TCRdb recomputed calls from the multiplex PCR reads with MiXCR, one row per CDR3 protein. The data contain roughly 380,000 distinct CDR3 sequences, just over 15% of them singletons. The clonotype comes from a young woman with stable Graves' hyperthyroidism. The chain has TRBV28 and TRBJ1-2, with 9 bases matching TRBD1. Sequenced sample: peripheral blood. The DNA of the CDR3 is TGTGCCAGCAGTCGGGACAGGGATGAAGCTAACTATGGCTACACCTTC. This sequence encodes CASSRDRDEANYGYTF.